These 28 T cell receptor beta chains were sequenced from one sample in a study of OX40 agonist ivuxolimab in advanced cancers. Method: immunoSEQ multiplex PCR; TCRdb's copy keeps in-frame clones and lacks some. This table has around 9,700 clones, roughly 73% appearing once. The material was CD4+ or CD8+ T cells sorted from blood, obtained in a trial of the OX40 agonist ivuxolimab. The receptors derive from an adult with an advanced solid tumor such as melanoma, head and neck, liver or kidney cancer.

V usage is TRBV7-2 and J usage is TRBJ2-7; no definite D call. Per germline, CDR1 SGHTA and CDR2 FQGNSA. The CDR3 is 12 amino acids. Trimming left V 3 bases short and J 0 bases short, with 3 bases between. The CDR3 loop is CASSLSSYEQYF. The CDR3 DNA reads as TGTGCCAGCAGCTTGAGCTCCTACGAGCAGTACTTC.

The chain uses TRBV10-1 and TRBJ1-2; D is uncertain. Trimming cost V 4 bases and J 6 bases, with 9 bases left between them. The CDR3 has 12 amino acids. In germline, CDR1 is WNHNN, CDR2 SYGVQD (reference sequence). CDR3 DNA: TGCGCCAGCAGTGCCGGGATGGATGGCTACACCTTC. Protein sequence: CASSAGMDGYTF.

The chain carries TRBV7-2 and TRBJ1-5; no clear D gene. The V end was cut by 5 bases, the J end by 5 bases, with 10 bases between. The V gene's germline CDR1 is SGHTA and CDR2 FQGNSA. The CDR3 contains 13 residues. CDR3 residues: CASSDGLDQPQHF. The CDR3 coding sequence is TGTGCCAGCAGCGACGGGTTAGATCAGCCCCAGCATTTT.

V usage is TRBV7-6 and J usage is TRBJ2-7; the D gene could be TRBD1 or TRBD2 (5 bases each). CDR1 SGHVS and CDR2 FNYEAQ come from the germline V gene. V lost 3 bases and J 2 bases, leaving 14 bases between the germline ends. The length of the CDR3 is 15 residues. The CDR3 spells CASSFTGTETYEQYF. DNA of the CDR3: TGTGCCAGCAGCTTTACGGGGACCGAGACCTACGAGCAGTACTTC. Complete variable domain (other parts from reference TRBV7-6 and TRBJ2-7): GAGVSQSPRYKVTKRGQDVALRCDPISGHVSLYWYRQALGQGPEFLTYFNYEAQQDKSGLPNDRFSAERPEGSISTLTIQRTEQRDSAMYRCASSFTGTETYEQYFGPGTRLTVT.

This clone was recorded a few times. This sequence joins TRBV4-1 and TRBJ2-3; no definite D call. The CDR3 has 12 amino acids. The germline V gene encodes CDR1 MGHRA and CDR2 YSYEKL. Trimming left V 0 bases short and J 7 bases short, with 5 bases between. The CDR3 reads CASSQEVNTQYF. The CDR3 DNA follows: TGCGCCAGCAGCCAAGAAGTGAATACGCAGTATTTT.

In DNA, the CDR3 is TGTGCCAGCGAACCAGGGACAGGGACCTACGAGCAGTACTTC. Translated: CASEPGTGTYEQYF. The rearrangement links TRBV7-9 to TRBJ2-7, with 9 bases fitting TRBD1. V lost 8 bases, J lost 2 bases, and 7 bases stayed unmatched. Looked up from germline, CDR1 is SEHNR and CDR2 is FQNEAQ (reference sequence). This CDR3 has 14 amino acids.

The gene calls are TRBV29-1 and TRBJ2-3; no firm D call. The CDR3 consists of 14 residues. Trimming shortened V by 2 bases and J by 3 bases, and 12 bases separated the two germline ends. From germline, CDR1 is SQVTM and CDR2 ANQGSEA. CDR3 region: CSVEWAPDTDTQYF. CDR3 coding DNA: TGCAGCGTTGAATGGGCACCGGATACAGATACGCAGTATTTT.

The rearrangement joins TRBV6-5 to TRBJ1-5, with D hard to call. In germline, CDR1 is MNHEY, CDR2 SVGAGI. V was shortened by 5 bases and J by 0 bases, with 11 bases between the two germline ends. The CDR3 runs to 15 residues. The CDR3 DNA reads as TGTGCCAGCAGTAGTACGTGGGGTAGCAATCAGCCCCAGCATTTT. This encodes CASSSTWGSNQPQHF.

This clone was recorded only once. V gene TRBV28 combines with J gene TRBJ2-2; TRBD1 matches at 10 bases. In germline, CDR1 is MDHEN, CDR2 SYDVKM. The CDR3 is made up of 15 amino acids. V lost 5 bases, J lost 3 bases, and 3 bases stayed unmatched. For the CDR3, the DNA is TGTGCCAGCAGTATAGGACAGGGGGACACCGGGGAGCTGTTTTTT. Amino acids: CASSIGQGDTGELFF.

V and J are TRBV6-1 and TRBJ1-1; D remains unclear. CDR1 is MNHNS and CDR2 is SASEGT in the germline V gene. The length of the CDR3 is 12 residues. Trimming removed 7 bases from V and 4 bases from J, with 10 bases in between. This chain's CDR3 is CASTSMGTEAFF. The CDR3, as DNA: TGTGCCAGCACCTCTATGGGCACTGAAGCTTTCTTT.

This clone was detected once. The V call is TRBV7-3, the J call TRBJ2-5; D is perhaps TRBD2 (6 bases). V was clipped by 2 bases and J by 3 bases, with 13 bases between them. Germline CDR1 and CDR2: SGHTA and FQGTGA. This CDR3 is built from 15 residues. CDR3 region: CASSLSGGTEETQYF. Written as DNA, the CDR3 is TGTGCCAGCAGCTTATCTGGAGGGACCGAAGAGACCCAGTACTTC. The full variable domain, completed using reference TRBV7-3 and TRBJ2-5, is GAGVSQTPSNKVTEKGKYVELRCDPISGHTALYWYRQSLGQGPEFLIYFQGTGAADDSGLPNDRFFAVRPEGSVSTLKIQRTERGDSAVYLCASSLSGGTEETQYFGPGTRLLVL.

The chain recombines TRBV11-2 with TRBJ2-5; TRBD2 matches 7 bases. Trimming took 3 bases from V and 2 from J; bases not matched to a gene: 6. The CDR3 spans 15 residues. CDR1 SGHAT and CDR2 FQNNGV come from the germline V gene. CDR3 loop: CASSFSLAVQETQYF. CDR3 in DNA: TGTGCCAGCAGCTTCAGCCTAGCGGTACAAGAGACCCAGTACTTC.

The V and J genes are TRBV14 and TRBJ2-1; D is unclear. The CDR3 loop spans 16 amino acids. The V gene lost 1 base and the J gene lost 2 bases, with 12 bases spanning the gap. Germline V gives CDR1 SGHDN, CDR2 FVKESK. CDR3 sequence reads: CASSQAGPAAYNEQFF. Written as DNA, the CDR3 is TGTGCCAGCAGCCAAGCAGGACCAGCTGCCTACAATGAGCAGTTCTTC.

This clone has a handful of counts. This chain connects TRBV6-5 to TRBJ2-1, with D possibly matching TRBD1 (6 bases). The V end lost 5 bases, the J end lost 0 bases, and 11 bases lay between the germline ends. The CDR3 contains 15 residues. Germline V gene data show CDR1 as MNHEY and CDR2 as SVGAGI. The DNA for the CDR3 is TGTGCCAGCAGTCCCAGGGGTAGCTCCTACAATGAGCAGTTCTTC. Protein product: CASSPRGSSYNEQFF.

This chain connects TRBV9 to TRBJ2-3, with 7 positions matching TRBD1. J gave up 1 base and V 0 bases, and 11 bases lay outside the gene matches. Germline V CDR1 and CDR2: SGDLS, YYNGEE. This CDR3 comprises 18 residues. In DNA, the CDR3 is TGTGCCAGCAGCGTAGCGGAAGAGGACGACAGGGGCACAGATACGCAGTATTTT. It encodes CASSVAEEDDRGTDTQYF.

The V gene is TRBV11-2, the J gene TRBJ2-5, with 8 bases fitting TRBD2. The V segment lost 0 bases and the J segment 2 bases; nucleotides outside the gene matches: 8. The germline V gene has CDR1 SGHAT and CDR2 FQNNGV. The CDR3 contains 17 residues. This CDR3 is CASSLDPTGGGQETQYF. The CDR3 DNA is TGTGCCAGCAGCTTAGATCCGACGGGGGGGGGTCAAGAGACCCAGTACTTC.

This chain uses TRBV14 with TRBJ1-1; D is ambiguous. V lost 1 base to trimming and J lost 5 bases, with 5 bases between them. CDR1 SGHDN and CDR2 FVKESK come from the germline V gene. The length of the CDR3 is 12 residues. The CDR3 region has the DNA TGTGCCAGCAGCCAAGGGGTAACTGAAGCTTTCTTT. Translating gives CASSQGVTEAFF.

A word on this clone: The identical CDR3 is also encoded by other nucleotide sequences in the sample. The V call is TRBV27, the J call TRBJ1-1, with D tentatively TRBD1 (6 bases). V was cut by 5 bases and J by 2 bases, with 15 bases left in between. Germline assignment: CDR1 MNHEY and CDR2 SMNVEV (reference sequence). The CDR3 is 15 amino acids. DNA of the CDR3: TGTGCCAGCAGTCTCAGATCCAGGGGTAACACTGAAGCTTTCTTT. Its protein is CASSLRSRGNTEAFF.

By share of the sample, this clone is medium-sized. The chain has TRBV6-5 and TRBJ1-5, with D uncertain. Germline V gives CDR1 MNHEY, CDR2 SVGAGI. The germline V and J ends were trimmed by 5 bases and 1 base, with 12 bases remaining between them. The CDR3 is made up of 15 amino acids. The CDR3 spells CASSQTWGSNQPQHF. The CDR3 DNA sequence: TGTGCCAGCAGTCAAACCTGGGGAAGCAATCAGCCCCAGCATTTT.

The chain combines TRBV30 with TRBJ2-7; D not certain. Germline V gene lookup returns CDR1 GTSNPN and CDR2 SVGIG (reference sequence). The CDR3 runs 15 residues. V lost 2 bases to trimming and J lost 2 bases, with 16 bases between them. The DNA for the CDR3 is TGTGCCTGGAGTCCCTCCCGACATGCCCCCTACGAGCAGTACTTC. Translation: CAWSPSRHAPYEQYF.

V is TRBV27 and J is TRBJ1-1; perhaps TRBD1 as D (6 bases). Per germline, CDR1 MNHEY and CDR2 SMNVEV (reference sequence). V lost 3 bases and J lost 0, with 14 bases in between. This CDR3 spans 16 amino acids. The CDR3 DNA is TGTGCCAGCAGTTTCCAGGGCGGGGGCATGAACACTGAAGCTTTCTTT. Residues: CASSFQGGGMNTEAFF.

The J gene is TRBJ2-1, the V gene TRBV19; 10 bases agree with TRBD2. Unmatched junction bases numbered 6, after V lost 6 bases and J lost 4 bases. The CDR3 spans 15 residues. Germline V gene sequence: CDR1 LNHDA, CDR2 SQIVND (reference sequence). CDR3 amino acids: CASRNEREGYNEQFF. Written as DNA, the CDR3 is TGTGCCAGTAGAAACGAGCGGGAGGGGTACAATGAGCAGTTCTTC.

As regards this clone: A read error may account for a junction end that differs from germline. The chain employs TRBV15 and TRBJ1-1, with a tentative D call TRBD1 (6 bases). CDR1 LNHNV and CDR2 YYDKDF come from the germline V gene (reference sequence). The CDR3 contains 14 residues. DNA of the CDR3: TGTGCCACCAGCAGAGATGATACAGGGACTGGAGCTTTCTTT. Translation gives CATSRDDTGTGAFF.

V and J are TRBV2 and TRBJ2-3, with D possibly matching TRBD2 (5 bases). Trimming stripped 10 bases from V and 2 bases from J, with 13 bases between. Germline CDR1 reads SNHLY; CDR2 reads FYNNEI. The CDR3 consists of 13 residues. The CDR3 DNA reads TGTGCCACCTTAGAGGGAACCACAGATACGCAGTATTTT. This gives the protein CATLEGTTDTQYF.

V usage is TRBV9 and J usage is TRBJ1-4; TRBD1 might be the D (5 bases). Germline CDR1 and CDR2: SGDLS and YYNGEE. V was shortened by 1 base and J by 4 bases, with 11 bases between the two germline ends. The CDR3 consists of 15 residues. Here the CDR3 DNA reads TGTGCCAGCAGCGTAAGTGGGGGTGGTAATGAAAAACTGTTTTTT. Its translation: CASSVSGGGNEKLFF.

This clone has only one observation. CDR3 sequence reads: CASSSNRGTESYEQYF. In DNA form, the CDR3 reads TGCGCCAGCAGCTCCAATCGCGGGACAGAGTCTTACGAGCAGTACTTC. The V gene is TRBV5-1, the J gene TRBJ2-7; the D gene is possibly TRBD1 (7 bases). Germline loops: CDR1 SGHRS, CDR2 YFSETQ. Trimming cost V 3 bases and J 4 bases, with 20 bases left between them. The CDR3 extends over 16 amino acids.

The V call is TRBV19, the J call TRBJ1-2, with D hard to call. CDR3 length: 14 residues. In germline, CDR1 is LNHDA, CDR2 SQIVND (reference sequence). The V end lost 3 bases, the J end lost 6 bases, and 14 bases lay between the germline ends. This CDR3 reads CASSIHAGGDGYTF. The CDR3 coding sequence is TGTGCCAGTAGTATTCACGCAGGAGGAGATGGCTACACCTTC. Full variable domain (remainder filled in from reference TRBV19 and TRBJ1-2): DGGITQSPKYLFRKEGQNVTLSCEQNLNHDAMYWYRQDPGQGLRLIYYSQIVNDFQKGDIAEGYSVSREKKESFPLTVTSAQKNPTAFYLCASSIHAGGDGYTFGSGTRLTVV.

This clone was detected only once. CDR3 residues: CASSQEEGPSYEQYF. As DNA, the CDR3 is TGCGCCAGCAGCCAAGAGGAGGGACCCTCCTACGAGCAGTACTTC. V is TRBV4-1 and J is TRBJ2-7; possible D gene TRBD2, 6 bases. CDR1 and CDR2 from the germline V gene are MGHRA and YSYEKL. The CDR3 covers 15 residues. V lost 0 bases, J lost 0 bases, and 9 bases lay in between.